A selection of T cell receptor beta chains follows, all from one sample in a study of cytomegalovirus exposure and HLA in healthy donors. The method was immunoSEQ multiplex PCR; TCRdb's version includes in-frame clones alone and lacks a portion of them. The table shows some 150,000 clones, with more than 70% occurring only once. The sample was PBMCs. Every receptor here comes from a woman in her 40s in good health and CMV-seropositive. CDR3s include the opening cysteine and the closing phenylalanine or tryptophan. Fields, in order: CDR3 protein, CDR3 DNA, clone size, V gene, D gene, J gene, CDR3 length. The D gene is left open where the match is weak. Clone size is given for some rows only: seen once, a few or many times, or a class if the clone is expanded.

CASSSRRTSGYTGELFF	TGCGCCAGCAGCTCTCGAAGAACTAGCGGTTATACCGGGGAGCTGTTTTTT	-	TRBV5-1	TRBD2	TRBJ2-2	17
CSVVNDGRASYEQYF	TGCAGCGTTGTTAATGATGGGAGGGCGTCCTACGAGCAGTACTTC	-	TRBV29-1	TRBD2	TRBJ2-7	15
CASSLTVNSPLHF	TGTGCCAGCAGTTTAACAGTAAATTCACCCCTCCACTTT	-	TRBV27	-	TRBJ1-6	13
CASSSGTSGDTQYF	TGTGCCAGCAGCTCCGGGACTAGCGGAGATACGCAGTATTTT	-	TRBV7-3	TRBD2	TRBJ2-3	14
CASTGTRGAGGPYNEQFF	TGTGCCAGCACGGGCACTAGAGGAGCGGGAGGGCCCTACAATGAGCAGTTCTTC	-	TRBV27	TRBD2	TRBJ2-1	18
CAISTGTPEAFF	TGTGCCATCAGCACAGGGACCCCTGAAGCTTTCTTT	-	TRBV10-3	-	TRBJ1-1	12
CATSFGPGQPQHF	TGTGCCACCAGCTTTGGTCCGGGTCAGCCCCAGCATTTT	-	TRBV15	-	TRBJ1-5	13
CASSLRGLGVLSSYNEQFF	TGTGCCAGCAGCCTACGGGGACTGGGCGTACTTAGCTCCTACAATGAGCAGTTCTTC	-	TRBV5-6	-	TRBJ2-1	19
CASSPREGAKTNEKLFF	TGTGCCAGCAGCCCCAGAGAGGGGGCGAAAACTAATGAAAAACTGTTTTTT	-	TRBV11-2	TRBD1	TRBJ1-4	17
CASSLAYEQYF	TGTGCCAGCAGTTTAGCGTACGAGCAGTACTTC	few	TRBV28	-	TRBJ2-7	11
CASSLTAPREQYF	TGTGCCAGCAGTTTAACCGCCCCTCGGGAGCAGTACTTC	few	TRBV28	-	TRBJ2-7	13
CASSPAIQGSGELFF	TGCGCCAGCAGCCCGGCCATTCAGGGTTCCGGGGAGCTGTTTTTT	once	TRBV5-1	-	TRBJ2-2	15
CASSPLAGAGQETQYF	TGTGCCAGCAGCCCGCTAGCGGGAGCGGGCCAAGAGACCCAGTACTTC	-	TRBV7-9	TRBD2	TRBJ2-5	16
CASSFGTGAYYGYTF	TGTGCCAGCAGCTTCGGGACAGGGGCGTACTATGGCTACACCTTC	-	TRBV5-6	TRBD1	TRBJ1-2	15
CASSPDRAPSREQYF	TGTGCCAGCAGTCCCGACAGGGCCCCCTCGCGCGAGCAGTACTTC	-	TRBV6-6	TRBD1	TRBJ2-7	15
CASSLGPGNTGELFF	TGTGCCAGTAGTCTAGGACCGGGAAACACCGGGGAGCTGTTTTTT	-	TRBV19	-	TRBJ2-2	15
CASSGQGIGYGYTF	TGTGCCAGCAGTGGACAGGGAATAGGGTATGGCTACACCTTC	-	TRBV27	TRBD1	TRBJ1-2	14
CASSPTGIGETQYF	TGTGCCAGCTCACCGACAGGGATCGGAGAGACCCAGTACTTC	-	TRBV18	TRBD1	TRBJ2-5	14
CASSVQTGSPNEQFF	TGTGCCAGCAGCGTACAGACAGGGTCCCCCAATGAGCAGTTCTTC	-	TRBV9	TRBD1	TRBJ2-1	15
CASSDSRGTEAFF	TGTGCCAGCAGTGACTCTCGGGGGACTGAAGCTTTCTTT	-	TRBV6-4	-	TRBJ1-1	13
CASSKGKRGTGNTGELFF	TGTGCCAGCAGCAAAGGAAAACGTGGGACAGGGAACACCGGGGAGCTGTTTTTT	-	TRBV21-1	-	TRBJ2-2	18
CASSESRTGGGYEQYF	TGCGCCAGCAGTGAGTCCCGGACAGGGGGAGGCTACGAGCAGTACTTC	-	TRBV10-1	TRBD1	TRBJ2-7	16
CASSIYAAEMGEQFF	TGTGCCAGTAGTATTTACGCAGCGGAGATGGGTGAGCAGTTCTTC	-	TRBV19	-	TRBJ2-1	15
CASSPPFEGAGTEAFF	TGTGCCAGCTCACCACCGTTTGAAGGGGCCGGGACTGAAGCTTTCTTT	-	TRBV18	-	TRBJ1-1	16
CASSTSDTDTQYF	TGTGCCAGCAGCACTAGCGACACAGATACGCAGTATTTT	-	TRBV7-9	TRBD2	TRBJ2-3	13
CASSSWTGSTEAFF	TGTGCCAGCAGCTCTTGGACAGGGTCCACTGAAGCTTTCTTT	-	TRBV5-4	TRBD1	TRBJ1-1	14